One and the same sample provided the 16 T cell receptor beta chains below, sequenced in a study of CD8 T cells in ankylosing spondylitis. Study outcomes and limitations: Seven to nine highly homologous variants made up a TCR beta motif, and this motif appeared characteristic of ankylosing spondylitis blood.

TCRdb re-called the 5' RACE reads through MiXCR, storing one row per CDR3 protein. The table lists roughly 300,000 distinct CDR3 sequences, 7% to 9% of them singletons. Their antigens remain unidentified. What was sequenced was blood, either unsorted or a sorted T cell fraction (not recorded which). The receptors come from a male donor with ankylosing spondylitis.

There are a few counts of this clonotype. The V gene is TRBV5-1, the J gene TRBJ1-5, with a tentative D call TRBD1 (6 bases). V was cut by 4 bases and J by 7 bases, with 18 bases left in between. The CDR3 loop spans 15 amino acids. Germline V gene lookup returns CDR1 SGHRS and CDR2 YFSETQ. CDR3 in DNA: TGCGCCAGCAGCCCGGACGGTCAAGGGGGACAGCCCCAGCATTTT. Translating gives CASSPDGQGGQPQHF.

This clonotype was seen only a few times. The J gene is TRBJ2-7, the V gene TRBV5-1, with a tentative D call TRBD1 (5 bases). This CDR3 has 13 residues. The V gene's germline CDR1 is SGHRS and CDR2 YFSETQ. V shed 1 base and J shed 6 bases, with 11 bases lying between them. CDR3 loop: CASSLRWGFEQYF. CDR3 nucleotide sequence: TGCGCCAGCAGCTTGAGATGGGGCTTCGAGCAGTACTTC.

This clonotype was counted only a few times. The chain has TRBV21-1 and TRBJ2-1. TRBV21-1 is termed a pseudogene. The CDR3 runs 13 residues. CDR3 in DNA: TGTGCCAGCAGCAAAGAGACTATCAATGAGCAGTTCTTC. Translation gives CASSKETINEQFF.

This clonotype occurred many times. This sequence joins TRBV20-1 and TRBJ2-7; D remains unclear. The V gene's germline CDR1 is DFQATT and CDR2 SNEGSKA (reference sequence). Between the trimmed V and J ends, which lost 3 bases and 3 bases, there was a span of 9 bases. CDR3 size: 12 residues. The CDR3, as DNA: TGCAGTGCTAGTGGCGGAAGCTACGAGCAGTACTTC. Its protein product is CSASGGSYEQYF.

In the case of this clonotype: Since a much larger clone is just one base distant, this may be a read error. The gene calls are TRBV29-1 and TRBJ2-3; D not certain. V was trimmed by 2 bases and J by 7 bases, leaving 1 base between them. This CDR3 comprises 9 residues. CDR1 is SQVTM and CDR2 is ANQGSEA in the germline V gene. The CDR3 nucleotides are TGCAGCGTTGAAAATACGCAGTATTTT. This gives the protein CSVENTQYF.

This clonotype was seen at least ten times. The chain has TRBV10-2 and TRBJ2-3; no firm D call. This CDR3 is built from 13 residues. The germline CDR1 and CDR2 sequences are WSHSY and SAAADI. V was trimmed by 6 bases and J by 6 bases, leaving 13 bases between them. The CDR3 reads CASSHGRGDTQYF. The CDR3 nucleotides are TGCGCCAGCAGCCACGGACGTGGGGATACGCAGTATTTT.

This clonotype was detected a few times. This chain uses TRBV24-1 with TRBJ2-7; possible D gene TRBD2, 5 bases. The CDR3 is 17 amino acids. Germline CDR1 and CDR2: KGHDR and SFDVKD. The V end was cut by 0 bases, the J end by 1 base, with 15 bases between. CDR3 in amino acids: CATSDLLGRARSYEQYF. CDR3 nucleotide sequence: TGTGCCACCAGTGATTTGTTAGGGCGGGCGCGATCCTACGAGCAGTACTTC.

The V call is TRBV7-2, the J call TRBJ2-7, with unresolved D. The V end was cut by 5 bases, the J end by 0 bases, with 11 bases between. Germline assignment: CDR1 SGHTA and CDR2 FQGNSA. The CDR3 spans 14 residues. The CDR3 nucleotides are TGTGCCAGCAGCCTCCGGGCAAACTCCTACGAGCAGTACTTC. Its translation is CASSLRANSYEQYF.

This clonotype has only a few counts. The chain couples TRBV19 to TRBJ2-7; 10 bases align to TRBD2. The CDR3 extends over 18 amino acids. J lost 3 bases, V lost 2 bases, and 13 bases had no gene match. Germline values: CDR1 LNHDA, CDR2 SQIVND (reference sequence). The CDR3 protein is CASSIREGTSGISYEQYF. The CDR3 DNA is TGTGCCAGTAGTATAAGGGAGGGAACTAGCGGGATCAGCTACGAGCAGTACTTC.

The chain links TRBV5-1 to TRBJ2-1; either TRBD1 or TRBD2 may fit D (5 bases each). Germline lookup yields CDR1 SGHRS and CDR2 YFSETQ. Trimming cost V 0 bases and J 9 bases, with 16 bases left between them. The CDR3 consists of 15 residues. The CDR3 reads CASSLEGTGVREQFF. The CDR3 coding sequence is TGCGCCAGCAGCTTGGAGGGGACCGGGGTACGTGAGCAGTTCTTC.

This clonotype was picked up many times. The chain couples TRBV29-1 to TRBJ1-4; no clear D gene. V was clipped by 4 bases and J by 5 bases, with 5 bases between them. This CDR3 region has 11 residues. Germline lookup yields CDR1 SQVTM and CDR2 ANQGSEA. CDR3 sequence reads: CSVVENEKLFF. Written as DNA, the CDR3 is TGCAGCGTTGTAGAAAATGAAAAACTGTTTTTT.

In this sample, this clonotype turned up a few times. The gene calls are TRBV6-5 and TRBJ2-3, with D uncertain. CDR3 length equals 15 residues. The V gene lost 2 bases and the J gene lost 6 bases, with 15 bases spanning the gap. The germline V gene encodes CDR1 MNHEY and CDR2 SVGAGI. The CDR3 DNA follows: TGTGCCAGCAGTTACACCCGTTTTAGGTCGGATACGCAGTATTTT. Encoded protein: CASSYTRFRSDTQYF.

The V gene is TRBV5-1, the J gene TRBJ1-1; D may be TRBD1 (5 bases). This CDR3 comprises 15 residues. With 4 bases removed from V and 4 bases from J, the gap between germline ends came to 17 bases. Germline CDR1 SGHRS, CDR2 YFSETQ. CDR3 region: CASSKTGHLGTEAFF. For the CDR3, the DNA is TGCGCCAGCAGCAAAACGGGGCATTTAGGCACTGAAGCTTTCTTT.

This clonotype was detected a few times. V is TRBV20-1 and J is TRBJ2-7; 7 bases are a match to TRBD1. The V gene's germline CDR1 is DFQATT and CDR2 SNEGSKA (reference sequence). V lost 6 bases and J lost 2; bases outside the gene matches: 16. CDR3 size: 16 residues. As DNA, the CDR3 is TGCAGTGCGCGCCAGGGTAGGGGGCCGGCACCCTACGAGCAGTACTTC. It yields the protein CSARQGRGPAPYEQYF.

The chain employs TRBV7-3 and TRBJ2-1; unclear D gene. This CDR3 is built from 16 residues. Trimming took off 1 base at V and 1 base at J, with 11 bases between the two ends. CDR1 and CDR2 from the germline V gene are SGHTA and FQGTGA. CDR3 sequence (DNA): TGTGCCAGCAGCTTAAGAGGTTTTGTATCCTACAATGAGCAGTTCTTC. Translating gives CASSLRGFVSYNEQFF.

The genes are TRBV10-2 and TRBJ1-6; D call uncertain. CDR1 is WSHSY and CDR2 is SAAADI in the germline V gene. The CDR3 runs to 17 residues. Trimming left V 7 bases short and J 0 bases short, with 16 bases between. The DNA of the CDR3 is TGCGCCAGCACCAGATCCTACAGCGGCTCCTATAATTCACCCCTCCACTTT. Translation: CASTRSYSGSYNSPLHF.